This TCR beta chain stems from a study of CD8 T cells in Susac syndrome. In the multiple sclerosis control group, patients were treatment-naive and had stable or active relapsing-remitting disease. Random-hexamer reverse transcription was applied to roughly 0.45 to 1 ug RNA. TCR beta CDR3 was amplified by immunoSEQ covering 54 Vbeta and 13 Jbeta. TCRdb passed the immunoSEQ multiplex PCR reads through MiXCR, listing each CDR3 protein once. Found here are 200,000 to 250,000 distinct CDR3 sequences, 95% of them singletons; the top ten hold 0.085% to 0.095%. V was pared by 5 bases and J by 3 bases, with 6 bases of the junction left unmatched. Germline assignment: CDR1 SEHNR and CDR2 FQNEAQ (reference sequence). The CDR3 is 14 residues long.

Sequencing was performed on CD4+ T cells from PBMCs. The TCR was taken from a human donor with multiple sclerosis. The rearrangement joins TRBV7-9 to TRBJ1-2, with 7 positions matching TRBD1. CDR3 sequence (DNA): TGTGCCAGCAGCCCGAGTGACAGGGACTATGGCTACACCTTC. It encodes CASSPSDRDYGYTF.